The next 17 T cell receptor beta chains were all read from a single sample in a study of lymphopenia after photon versus proton radiotherapy. The assay was immunoSEQ multiplex PCR, and TCRdb's table has in-frame clones only and misses some. The sample holds just over 40,000 clones; more than 70% are singletons and the top ten take about 9.3%. The sequencing here drew on peripheral blood, taken from a patient treated with proton-based radiotherapy. The receptors come from a woman between 65 and 79 years old with pancreatic cancer. Some clones in this sample may be carry-over from other donors' samples.

V and J are TRBV7-2 and TRBJ2-7; 10 bases align to TRBD2. V lost 5 bases, J lost 4 bases, and 8 bases stayed unmatched. The CDR3 consists of 15 residues. Germline V gene sequence: CDR1 SGHTA, CDR2 FQGNSA. The CDR3 sequence: CASSDRTSGGYEQYF. The CDR3 bases are TGTGCCAGCAGCGACCGGACTAGCGGAGGATACGAGCAGTACTTC.

The chain joins TRBV5-4 to TRBJ1-1, with D unresolved. This CDR3 spans 12 amino acids. The germline V and J ends were trimmed by 0 bases and 6 bases, with 6 bases remaining between them. Germline lookup yields CDR1 SGHNT and CDR2 YYREEE (reference sequence). The CDR3 region is CASSLGQAEAFF. The CDR3 bases are TGTGCCAGCAGCTTGGGGCAGGCTGAAGCTTTCTTT.

The CDR3 spells CASILGVEQFF. The CDR3 region has the DNA TGTGCCAGTATCCTCGGGGTTGAGCAGTTCTTC. The V gene is TRBV19, the J gene TRBJ2-1, with a tentative D call TRBD2 (5 bases). Germline V gives CDR1 LNHDA, CDR2 SQIVND (reference sequence). The CDR3 runs to 11 residues. V was cut by 7 bases and J by 9 bases, with 10 bases left in between.

This CDR3 reads CASSHADSKANYGYTF. The CDR3 DNA sequence: TGCGCCAGCAGCCACGCTGACAGTAAAGCTAACTATGGCTACACCTTC. This chain uses TRBV4-1 with TRBJ1-2; possibly TRBD1 for D (5 bases). The V gene lost 3 bases and the J gene lost 0 bases, with 14 bases spanning the gap. Germline assignment: CDR1 MGHRA and CDR2 YSYEKL. The CDR3 extends over 16 amino acids.

The chain uses TRBV28 and TRBJ1-4, with TRBD1 identical over 9 bases. The CDR3 length is 15 residues. V lost 6 bases, J lost 5 bases, and 7 bases stayed unmatched. Germline V lookup: CDR1 MDHEN, CDR2 SYDVKM. CDR3 nucleotide sequence: TGTGCCAGCAGGCTGGACAGGGGCAGGAATGAAAAACTGTTTTTT. This encodes CASRLDRGRNEKLFF.

V gene TRBV13 combines with J gene TRBJ1-2; possibly TRBD1 for D (5 bases). The ends were cut back, 4 bases at V and 2 bases at J, with 20 bases in the middle. This CDR3 spans 17 amino acids. The germline V gene encodes CDR1 PRHDT and CDR2 FYEKMQ (reference sequence). The DNA for the CDR3 is TGTGCCAGCAGCTCTATGGCCCCTCGGGGCCTGAACTATGGCTACACCTTC. This gives the protein CASSSMAPRGLNYGYTF.

The V call is TRBV5-1, the J call TRBJ2-5; D remains ambiguous. The CDR3 consists of 16 residues. Germline CDR1 reads SGHRS; CDR2 reads YFSETQ. V dropped 0 bases and J dropped 0 bases, with 12 bases sitting between them. DNA of the CDR3: TGCGCCAGCAGCTTGGCCCCCCCTGGGAACCAAGAGACCCAGTACTTC. This gives the protein CASSLAPPGNQETQYF.

V gene TRBV28 combines with J gene TRBJ1-1; perhaps TRBD1 as D (5 bases). V dropped 3 bases and J dropped 0 bases, with 11 bases sitting between them. Per germline, CDR1 MDHEN and CDR2 SYDVKM. The CDR3 spans 15 residues. CDR3 region: CASSLVGGVNTEAFF. CDR3 bases: TGTGCCAGCAGTTTGGTAGGAGGGGTGAACACTGAAGCTTTCTTT.

V and J are TRBV19 and TRBJ1-3, with 9 bases that match TRBD1. The CDR3 consists of 14 residues. Germline CDR1 and CDR2: LNHDA and SQIVND (reference sequence). V lost 6 bases to trimming and J lost 2 bases; unmatched junction nucleotides: 2. For the CDR3, the DNA is TGTGCCAGTAGCGACAGGGGGACTGGAAACACCATATATTTT. Translation gives CASSDRGTGNTIYF.

The V gene is TRBV5-1, the J gene TRBJ1-3; weak D call: TRBD1 (6 bases). V lost 0 bases and J 6 bases, leaving 16 bases between the germline ends. The CDR3 has 16 amino acids. Germline V CDR1 and CDR2: SGHRS, YFSETQ. The CDR3 region is CASSLDAGGTSNTIYF. The CDR3, as DNA: TGCGCCAGCAGCTTGGATGCCGGCGGGACATCAAACACCATATATTTT.

This sequence joins TRBV18 and TRBJ1-1; TRBD1 matches 10 bases. V lost 3 bases, J lost 5 bases, and 3 bases stayed unmatched. Germline V gives CDR1 KGHSH, CDR2 LQKENI. The CDR3 is 14 residues long. CDR3 region: CASSPGQGRTEAFF. DNA for the CDR3: TGTGCCAGCTCACCGGGACAGGGGAGGACTGAAGCTTTCTTT.

The V call is TRBV9, the J call TRBJ1-4; 7 bases fit TRBD1. CDR1 and CDR2 from the germline V gene are SGDLS and YYNGEE. After removal of 4 bases from V and 4 bases from J, the junction contained 4 bases not matched to a gene. CDR3 length equals 14 residues. CDR3 in amino acids: CASSLTGYNEKLFF. DNA for the CDR3: TGTGCCAGCAGCTTGACAGGGTATAATGAAAAACTGTTTTTT.

This clone was found a few times. V is TRBV4-1 and J is TRBJ1-5; a possible D gene is TRBD1 (6 bases). The ends were cut back, 1 base at V and 7 bases at J, with 14 bases in the middle. Germline CDR1 MGHRA, CDR2 YSYEKL. The CDR3 runs to 15 residues. CDR3 residues: CASSQVSQGFQPQHF. The CDR3 region has the DNA TGCGCCAGCAGCCAAGTGTCTCAGGGGTTCCAGCCCCAGCATTTT.

The rearrangement uses TRBV7-2 and TRBJ1-2; 8 bases match TRBD1. CDR3 length equals 17 residues. The junction had 13 bases not matched to a gene; V was cut back by 0 bases and J by 7 bases. Germline CDR1 is SGHTA and CDR2 is FQGNSA. The CDR3 bases are TGTGCCAGCAGCTTAGCCCCGGACAGGGTGCCCCTATCTGGCTACACCTTC. This encodes CASSLAPDRVPLSGYTF.

The rearrangement links TRBV19 to TRBJ1-6; the match to TRBD1 covers 9 bases. V dropped 5 bases and J dropped 7; count of bases not matched to a gene: 3. Per germline, CDR1 LNHDA and CDR2 SQIVND (reference sequence). CDR3 length equals 14 residues. CDR3 nucleotide sequence: TGTGCCAGTAGTGCCGACAGGGGGAATTCACCCCTCCACTTT. It encodes CASSADRGNSPLHF.

This clone was seen only once. This sequence joins TRBV5-8 and TRBJ2-2, with 7 nucleotides matching TRBD2. Germline CDR1 reads SGHTS; CDR2 reads YDEGEE. Trimming took 5 bases from V and 4 from J; bases not matched to a gene: 8. The CDR3 extends over 15 amino acids. The CDR3 spells CASRTWEGRTGELFF. The CDR3 DNA reads TGTGCCAGCAGGACCTGGGAGGGGCGCACCGGGGAGCTGTTTTTT.

The chain joins TRBV5-1 to TRBJ2-7; TRBD2 matches at 8 bases. The V segment lost 4 bases and the J segment 0 bases; nucleotides outside the gene matches: 9. The germline V gene has CDR1 SGHRS and CDR2 YFSETQ. The length of the CDR3 is 16 residues. Here the CDR3 DNA reads TGCGCCAGCAGCCCTGCTAGCGGGCATACCTCCTACGAGCAGTACTTC. Protein: CASSPASGHTSYEQYF.